This is a list of T cell receptor beta chains from one sample in a study of OX40 agonist ivuxolimab in advanced cancers. Using immunoSEQ multiplex PCR, the repertoire was profiled, and TCRdb retains in-frame clones only, with some absent. The sample lists under 20,000 clones, around four fifths occurring once. Sequenced material: CD4+ or CD8+ T cells sorted from blood, taken in a trial of the OX40 agonist ivuxolimab. These receptors all come from an adult with an advanced solid tumor such as melanoma, head and neck, liver or kidney cancer. The CDR3 runs from the conserved cysteine through the conserved F or W. The listing skips clone size in some rows; elsewhere it reads once, few, many or a size class.

j_gene: TRBJ2-3; v_gene: TRBV15; abundance: .; CDR3aa: CATSRELAFGTDTQYF
j_gene: TRBJ2-7; v_gene: TRBV13; abundance: .; CDR3aa: CASSLWTSGGYEQYF
j_gene: TRBJ1-2; v_gene: TRBV11-2; abundance: few; CDR3aa: CASSPTGGSPYGYTF
j_gene: TRBJ1-4; v_gene: TRBV11-2; abundance: large; CDR3aa: CASTRDNYEKLFF
j_gene: TRBJ1-2; v_gene: TRBV28; abundance: once; CDR3aa: CASSGGVTVGYTF
j_gene: TRBJ1-6; v_gene: TRBV27; abundance: .; CDR3aa: CASSSTGTENNSPLHF
j_gene: TRBJ2-2; v_gene: TRBV18; abundance: .; CDR3aa: CASSSTYGGGLTGELFF
j_gene: TRBJ2-2; v_gene: TRBV14; abundance: .; CDR3aa: CASSSWRANTGELFF
j_gene: TRBJ1-1; v_gene: TRBV9; abundance: once; CDR3aa: CASSVDSGFLNTEAFF
j_gene: TRBJ1-5; v_gene: TRBV15; abundance: .; CDR3aa: CATSSGTGPYSNQPQHF
j_gene: TRBJ1-4; v_gene: TRBV19; abundance: .; CDR3aa: CASSIHRTGATNEKLFF
j_gene: TRBJ1-6; v_gene: TRBV25-1; abundance: few; CDR3aa: CASSERGVNSPLHF
j_gene: TRBJ2-3; v_gene: TRBV9; abundance: .; CDR3aa: CASSHQPGQPTDTQYF
j_gene: TRBJ2-6; v_gene: TRBV6-5; abundance: .; CDR3aa: CASSFGPISGANVLTF
j_gene: TRBJ2-1; v_gene: TRBV4-3; abundance: .; CDR3aa: CASSQDRFSYNEQFF
j_gene: TRBJ2-7; v_gene: TRBV6-1; abundance: .; CDR3aa: CASSESVAGGLYEQYF
j_gene: TRBJ2-7; v_gene: TRBV4-3; abundance: .; CDR3aa: CASSQGKSDEQYF
j_gene: TRBJ2-7; v_gene: TRBV4-1; abundance: .; CDR3aa: CASSQEARLPYEQYF
j_gene: TRBJ2-7; v_gene: TRBV2; abundance: .; CDR3aa: CASSSGLHEQYF
j_gene: TRBJ1-5; v_gene: TRBV5-4; abundance: .; CDR3aa: CASSLGPHHSNQPQHF
j_gene: TRBJ2-5; v_gene: TRBV7-9; abundance: once; CDR3aa: CASSPARGEAQETQYF
j_gene: TRBJ1-1; v_gene: TRBV7-2; abundance: .; CDR3aa: CASSWPEYIEAFF
j_gene: TRBJ2-2; v_gene: TRBV30; abundance: .; CDR3aa: CAWSLSLNMPGELFF
j_gene: TRBJ1-6; v_gene: TRBV4-1; abundance: few; CDR3aa: CASSPGQGNSPLHF
j_gene: TRBJ2-3; v_gene: TRBV29-1; abundance: .; CDR3aa: CSAGTGGPDTQYF
j_gene: TRBJ2-1; v_gene: TRBV14; abundance: .; CDR3aa: CASSQEWVGASLLGNEQFF
j_gene: TRBJ1-2; v_gene: TRBV7-9; abundance: .; CDR3aa: CASSLAGAGGYTF
j_gene: .; v_gene: TRBV11-1; abundance: .; CDR3aa: CASSTTTGYYEQYF
j_gene: TRBJ2-5; v_gene: TRBV2; abundance: .; CDR3aa: CASSVRSGGGETQYF
j_gene: TRBJ1-5; v_gene: TRBV2; abundance: .; CDR3aa: CASSEENWQPQHF
j_gene: TRBJ2-7; v_gene: TRBV5-6; abundance: .; CDR3aa: CASSTGLAWEKEQYF
j_gene: TRBJ2-5; v_gene: TRBV28; abundance: .; CDR3aa: CASTPEDRFGETQYF
j_gene: TRBJ2-7; v_gene: TRBV4-1; abundance: .; CDR3aa: CASSQVLGRGEIFEQYF
j_gene: TRBJ2-7; v_gene: TRBV4-1; abundance: .; CDR3aa: CASSHRSGGSYEQYF
j_gene: TRBJ2-7; v_gene: TRBV4-1; abundance: .; CDR3aa: CASSQDWANFYEQYF
j_gene: TRBJ1-2; v_gene: TRBV7-3; abundance: .; CDR3aa: CASSPDGTGDYGYTF
j_gene: TRBJ2-1; v_gene: TRBV10-2; abundance: .; CDR3aa: CASKTSGSHNEQFF
j_gene: TRBJ2-3; v_gene: TRBV11-2; abundance: once; CDR3aa: CASSLEVGGGSTDTQYF
j_gene: TRBJ2-1; v_gene: TRBV2; abundance: .; CDR3aa: CASPTMSPGLGYNNEQFF
j_gene: TRBJ2-3; v_gene: TRBV27; abundance: .; CDR3aa: CASSLRELTDTQYF
j_gene: TRBJ2-7; v_gene: TRBV7-9; abundance: .; CDR3aa: CASSRQGASYEQYF
j_gene: TRBJ1-2; v_gene: TRBV28; abundance: .; CDR3aa: CASRRRGSPINYGYTF
j_gene: TRBJ2-2; v_gene: TRBV19; abundance: .; CDR3aa: CASGGLAGGPNTGELFF
j_gene: TRBJ1-5; v_gene: TRBV27; abundance: .; CDR3aa: CASSAVRGDGNQPQHF
j_gene: TRBJ2-7; v_gene: TRBV4-1; abundance: .; CDR3aa: CASSQGQDYEQYF
j_gene: TRBJ2-2; v_gene: TRBV10-3; abundance: .; CDR3aa: CAIWDSSGTGELFF
j_gene: TRBJ2-3; v_gene: TRBV2; abundance: .; CDR3aa: CASSGRTGGWDTQYF
j_gene: TRBJ2-1; v_gene: TRBV5-6; abundance: .; CDR3aa: CASSLGGDEQFF
j_gene: TRBJ2-3; v_gene: TRBV19; abundance: .; CDR3aa: CASSMELAEDTQYF
j_gene: TRBJ1-5; v_gene: TRBV27; abundance: .; CDR3aa: CASSEDGTALGRPQHF
j_gene: TRBJ2-1; v_gene: TRBV14; abundance: few; CDR3aa: CASSQVGAGSYNEQFF
j_gene: TRBJ2-2; v_gene: TRBV4-3; abundance: few; CDR3aa: CASSLTVAGELFF
j_gene: TRBJ1-1; v_gene: TRBV6-6; abundance: few; CDR3aa: CASSLPGGPTEAFF
j_gene: TRBJ2-7; v_gene: TRBV7-3; abundance: .; CDR3aa: CASSLIGSGGQYEQYF
j_gene: TRBJ2-7; v_gene: TRBV30; abundance: .; CDR3aa: CAWSVGKGYEQYF
j_gene: TRBJ1-1; v_gene: TRBV6-1; abundance: .; CDR3aa: CASSVPGTVRWDTEAFF
j_gene: TRBJ2-5; v_gene: TRBV9; abundance: .; CDR3aa: CASSVAGTGSGTQYF
j_gene: TRBJ2-7; v_gene: TRBV6-4; abundance: .; CDR3aa: CASKSGGAATYEQYF
j_gene: TRBJ2-7; v_gene: TRBV13; abundance: .; CDR3aa: CASSLVGEQYF